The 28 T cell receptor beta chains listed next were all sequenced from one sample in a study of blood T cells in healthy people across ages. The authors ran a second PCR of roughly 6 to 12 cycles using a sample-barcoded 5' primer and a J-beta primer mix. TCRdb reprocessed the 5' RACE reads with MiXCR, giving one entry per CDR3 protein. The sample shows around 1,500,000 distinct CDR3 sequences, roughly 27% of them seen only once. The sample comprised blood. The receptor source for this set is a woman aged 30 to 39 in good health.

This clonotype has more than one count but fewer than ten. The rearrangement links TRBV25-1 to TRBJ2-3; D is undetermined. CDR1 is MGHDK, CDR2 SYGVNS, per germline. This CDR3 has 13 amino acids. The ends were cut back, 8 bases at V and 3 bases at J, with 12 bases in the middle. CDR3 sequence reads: CASVLMGTDTQYF. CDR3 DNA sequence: TGTGCCAGCGTCCTAATGGGGACAGATACGCAGTATTTT.

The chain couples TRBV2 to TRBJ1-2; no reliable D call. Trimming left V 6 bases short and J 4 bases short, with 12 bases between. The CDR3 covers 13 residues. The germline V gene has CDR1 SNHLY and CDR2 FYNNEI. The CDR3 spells CASRGGPIYGYTF. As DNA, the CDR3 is TGTGCCAGCAGGGGAGGACCGATCTATGGCTACACCTTC.

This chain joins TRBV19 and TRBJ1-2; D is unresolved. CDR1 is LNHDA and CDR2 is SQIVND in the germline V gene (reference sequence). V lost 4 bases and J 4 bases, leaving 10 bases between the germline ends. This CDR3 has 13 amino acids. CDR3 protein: CASSTSRIYGYTF. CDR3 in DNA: TGTGCCAGTAGTACGAGCAGAATCTATGGCTACACCTTC.

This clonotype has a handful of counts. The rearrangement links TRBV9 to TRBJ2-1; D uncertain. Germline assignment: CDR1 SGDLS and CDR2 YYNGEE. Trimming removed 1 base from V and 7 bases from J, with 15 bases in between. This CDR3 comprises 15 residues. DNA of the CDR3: TGTGCCAGCAGCGTAACTCGGCCCCGACCTAATGAGCAGTTCTTC. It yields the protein CASSVTRPRPNEQFF. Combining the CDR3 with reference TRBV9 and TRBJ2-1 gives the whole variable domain DSGVTQTPKHLITATGQRVTLRCSPRSGDLSVYWYQQSLDQGLQFLIQYYNGEERAKGNILERFSAQQFPDLHSELNLSSLELGDSALYFCASSVTRPRPNEQFFGPGTRLTVL.

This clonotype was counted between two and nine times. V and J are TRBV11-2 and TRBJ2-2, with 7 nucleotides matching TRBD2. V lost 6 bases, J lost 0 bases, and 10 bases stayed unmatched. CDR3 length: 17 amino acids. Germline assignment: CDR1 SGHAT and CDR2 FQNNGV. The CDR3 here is CASRWGGLLSNTGELFF. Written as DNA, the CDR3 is TGTGCCAGCAGGTGGGGGGGACTACTCTCGAACACCGGGGAGCTGTTTTTT.

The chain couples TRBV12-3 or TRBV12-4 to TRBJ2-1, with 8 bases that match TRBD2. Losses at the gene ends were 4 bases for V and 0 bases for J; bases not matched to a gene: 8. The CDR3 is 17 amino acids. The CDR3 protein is CASSSSGGESSYNEQFF. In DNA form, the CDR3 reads TGTGCCAGCAGTTCCTCCGGGGGGGAAAGCTCCTACAATGAGCAGTTCTTC.

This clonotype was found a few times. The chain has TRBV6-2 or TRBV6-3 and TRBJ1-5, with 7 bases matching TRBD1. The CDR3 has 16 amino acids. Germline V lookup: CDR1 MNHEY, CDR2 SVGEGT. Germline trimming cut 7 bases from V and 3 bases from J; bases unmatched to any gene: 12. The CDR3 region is CASTRTGDDYNQPQHF. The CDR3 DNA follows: TGTGCCAGCACCCGGACAGGCGATGATTACAATCAGCCCCAGCATTTT.

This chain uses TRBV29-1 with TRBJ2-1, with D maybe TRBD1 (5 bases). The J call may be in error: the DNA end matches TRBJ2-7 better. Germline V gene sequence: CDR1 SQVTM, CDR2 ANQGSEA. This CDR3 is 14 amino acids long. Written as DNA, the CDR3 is TGCAGCGTAAAACAGGCTGCCCACTACAATGAGCAGTACTTC. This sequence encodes CSVKQAAHYNEQYF.

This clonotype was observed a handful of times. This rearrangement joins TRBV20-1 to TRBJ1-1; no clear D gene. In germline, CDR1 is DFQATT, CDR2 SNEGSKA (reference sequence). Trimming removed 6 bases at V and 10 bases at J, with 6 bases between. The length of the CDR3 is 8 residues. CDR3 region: CSAWLAFF. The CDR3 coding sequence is TGCAGTGCGTGGTTAGCTTTCTTT.

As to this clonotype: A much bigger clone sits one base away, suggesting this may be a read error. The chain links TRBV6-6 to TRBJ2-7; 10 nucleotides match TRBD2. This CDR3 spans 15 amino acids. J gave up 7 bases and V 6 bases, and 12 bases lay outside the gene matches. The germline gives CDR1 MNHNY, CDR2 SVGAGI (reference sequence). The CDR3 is CASSHPSGRGDEQYF. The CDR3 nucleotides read TGTGCCAGCAGCCACCCTAGCGGGAGAGGTGATGAGCAGTACTTC.

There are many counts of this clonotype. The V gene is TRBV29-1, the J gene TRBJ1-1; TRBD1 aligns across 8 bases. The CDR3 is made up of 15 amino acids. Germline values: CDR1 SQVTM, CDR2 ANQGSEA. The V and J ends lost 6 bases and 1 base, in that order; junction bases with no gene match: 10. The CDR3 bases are TGCAGCGTCTCTCCTCCCGGGACAGGGAACACTGAAGCTTTCTTT. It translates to CSVSPPGTGNTEAFF.

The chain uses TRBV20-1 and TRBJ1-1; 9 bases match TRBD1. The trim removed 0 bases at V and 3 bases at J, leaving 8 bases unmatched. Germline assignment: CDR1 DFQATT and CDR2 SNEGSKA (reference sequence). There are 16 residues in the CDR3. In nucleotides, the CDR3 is TGCAGTGCTAGAGATAGCGGGACAGGGAGTGACACTGAAGCTTTCTTT. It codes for CSARDSGTGSDTEAFF.

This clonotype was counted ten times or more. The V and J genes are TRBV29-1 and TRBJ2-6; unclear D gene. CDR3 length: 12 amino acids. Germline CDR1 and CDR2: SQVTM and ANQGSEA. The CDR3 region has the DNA TGCGCCGAGGTGTCTGGGGCCAACGTCCTGACTTTC. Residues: CAEVSGANVLTF.

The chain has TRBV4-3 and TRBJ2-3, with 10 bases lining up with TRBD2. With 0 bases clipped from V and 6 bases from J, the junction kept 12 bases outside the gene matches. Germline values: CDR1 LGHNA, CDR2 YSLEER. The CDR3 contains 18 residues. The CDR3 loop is CASSQDRASGRFGDTQYF. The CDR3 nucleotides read TGCGCCAGCAGCCAAGATAGGGCTAGCGGGAGATTTGGGGATACGCAGTATTTT.

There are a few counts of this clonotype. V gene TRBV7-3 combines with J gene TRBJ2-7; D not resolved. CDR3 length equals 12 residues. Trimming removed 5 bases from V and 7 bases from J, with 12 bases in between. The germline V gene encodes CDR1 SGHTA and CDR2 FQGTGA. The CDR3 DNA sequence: TGTGCCAGCAGCGATTCATCAGGAGAGCAGTACTTC. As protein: CASSDSSGEQYF. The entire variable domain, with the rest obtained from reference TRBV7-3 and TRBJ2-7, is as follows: GAGVSQTPSNKVTEKGKYVELRCDPISGHTALYWYRQSLGQGPEFLIYFQGTGAADDSGLPNDRFFAVRPEGSVSTLKIQRTERGDSAVYLCASSDSSGEQYFGPGTRLTVT.

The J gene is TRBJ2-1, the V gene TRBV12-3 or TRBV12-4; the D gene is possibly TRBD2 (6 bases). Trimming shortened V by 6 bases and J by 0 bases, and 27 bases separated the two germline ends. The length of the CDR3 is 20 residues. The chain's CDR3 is CASRGSGLVGGTSSYNEQFF. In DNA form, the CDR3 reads TGTGCCAGCAGGGGAAGCGGGCTAGTGGGAGGTACGAGCTCCTACAATGAGCAGTTCTTC.

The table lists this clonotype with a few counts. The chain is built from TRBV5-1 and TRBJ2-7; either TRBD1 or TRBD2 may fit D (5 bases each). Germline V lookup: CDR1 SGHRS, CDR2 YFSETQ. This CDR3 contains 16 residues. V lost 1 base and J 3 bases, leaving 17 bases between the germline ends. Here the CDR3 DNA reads TGCGCCAGCAGCTTGTCCGGCCGGGGCATTAGCTACGAGCAGTACTTC. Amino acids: CASSLSGRGISYEQYF.

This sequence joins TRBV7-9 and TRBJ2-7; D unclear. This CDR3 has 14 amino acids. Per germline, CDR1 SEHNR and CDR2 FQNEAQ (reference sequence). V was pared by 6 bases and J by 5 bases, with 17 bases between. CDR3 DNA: TGTGCCAGCAGTCTTAGGTCGGGCCGGGACGAGCAGTACTTC. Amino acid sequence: CASSLRSGRDEQYF.

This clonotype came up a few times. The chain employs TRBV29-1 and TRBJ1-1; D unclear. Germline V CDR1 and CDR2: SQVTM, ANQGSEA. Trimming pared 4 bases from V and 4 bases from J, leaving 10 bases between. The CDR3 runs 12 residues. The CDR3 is CSVVHLGTEAFF. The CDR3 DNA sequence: TGCAGCGTTGTTCACCTGGGCACTGAAGCTTTCTTT.

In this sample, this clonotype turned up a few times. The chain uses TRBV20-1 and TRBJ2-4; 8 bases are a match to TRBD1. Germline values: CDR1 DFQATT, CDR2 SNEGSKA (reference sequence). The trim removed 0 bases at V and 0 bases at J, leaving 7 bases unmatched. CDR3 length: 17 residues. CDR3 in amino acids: CSARDKGQELAKNIQYF. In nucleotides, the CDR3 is TGCAGTGCTAGAGATAAGGGACAGGAACTAGCCAAAAACATTCAGTACTTC.

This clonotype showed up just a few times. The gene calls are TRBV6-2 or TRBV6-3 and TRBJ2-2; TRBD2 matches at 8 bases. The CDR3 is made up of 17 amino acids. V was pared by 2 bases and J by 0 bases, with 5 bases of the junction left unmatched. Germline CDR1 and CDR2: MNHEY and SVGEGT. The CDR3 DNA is TGTGCCAGCAGTTACGGTGGCGGGAGGCCGAACACCGGGGAGCTGTTTTTT. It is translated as CASSYGGGRPNTGELFF.

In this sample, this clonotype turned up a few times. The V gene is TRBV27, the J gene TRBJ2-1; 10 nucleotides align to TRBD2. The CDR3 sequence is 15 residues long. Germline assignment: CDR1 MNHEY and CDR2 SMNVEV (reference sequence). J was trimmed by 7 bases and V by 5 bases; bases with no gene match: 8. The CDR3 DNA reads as TGTGCCAGCAGTCCCAGCGGGAGGGCCTGGAATGAGCAGTTCTTC. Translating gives CASSPSGRAWNEQFF.

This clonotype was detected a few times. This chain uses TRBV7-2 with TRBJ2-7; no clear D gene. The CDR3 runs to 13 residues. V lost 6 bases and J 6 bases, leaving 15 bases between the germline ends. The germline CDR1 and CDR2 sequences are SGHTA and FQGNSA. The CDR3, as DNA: TGTGCCAGCAGACGAGATCTCTCTCTCGAGCAGTACTTC. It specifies CASRRDLSLEQYF.

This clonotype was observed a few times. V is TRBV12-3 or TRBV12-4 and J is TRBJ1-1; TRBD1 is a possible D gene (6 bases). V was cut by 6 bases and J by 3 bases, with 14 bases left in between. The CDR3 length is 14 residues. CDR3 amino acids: CASRNREGDTEAFF. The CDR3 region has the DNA TGTGCCAGCAGAAACAGGGAAGGGGACACTGAAGCTTTCTTT.

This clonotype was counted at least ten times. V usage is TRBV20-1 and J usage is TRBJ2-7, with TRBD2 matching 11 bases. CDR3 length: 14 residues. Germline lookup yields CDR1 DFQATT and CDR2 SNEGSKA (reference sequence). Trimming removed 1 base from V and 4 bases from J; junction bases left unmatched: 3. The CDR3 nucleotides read TGCAGTGCTAGAGCTACTAGCGGGGGTTACGAGCAGTACTTC. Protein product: CSARATSGGYEQYF.

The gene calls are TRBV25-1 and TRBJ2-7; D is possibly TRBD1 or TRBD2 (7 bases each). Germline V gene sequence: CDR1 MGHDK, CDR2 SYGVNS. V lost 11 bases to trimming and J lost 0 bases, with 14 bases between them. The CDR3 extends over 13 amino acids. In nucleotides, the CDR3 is TGTGCCGCTTCCAGGGGGGGCTCCTACGAGCAGTACTTC. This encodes CAASRGGSYEQYF.

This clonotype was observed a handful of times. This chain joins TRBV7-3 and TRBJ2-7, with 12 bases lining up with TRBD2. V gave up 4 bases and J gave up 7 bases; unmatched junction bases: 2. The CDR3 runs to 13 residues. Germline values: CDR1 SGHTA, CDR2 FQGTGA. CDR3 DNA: TGTGCCAGCAGCTCGACTAGCGGGGGTGAGCAGTACTTC. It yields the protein CASSSTSGGEQYF.

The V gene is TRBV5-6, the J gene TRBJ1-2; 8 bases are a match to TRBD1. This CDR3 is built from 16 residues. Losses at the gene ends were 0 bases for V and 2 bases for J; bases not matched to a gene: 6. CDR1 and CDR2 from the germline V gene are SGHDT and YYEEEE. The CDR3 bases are TGTGCCAGCAGCTTGGCCCAGGGGGCGGGCAACTATGGCTACACCTTC. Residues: CASSLAQGAGNYGYTF.